The 9 T cell receptor beta chains listed next were all sequenced from one sample in a study of TIL therapy for anti-PD-1-resistant metastatic lung cancer. Sequencing used immunoSEQ v3. Here immunoSEQ multiplex PCR was the method, and the copy in TCRdb shows in-frame clones only, minus some. The sample gives tens of thousands of clones, around 85% of which show up once; less than 6% is in the top ten. The time point is: pre-treatment sample, taken before nivolumab and TIL therapy. Sequencing used blood, obtained at baseline. Receptors originate from a person aged 25 to 79 with non-small cell lung cancer.

The genes are TRBV12-3 or TRBV12-4 and TRBJ1-3, with D hard to call. V was shortened by 6 bases and J by 0 bases, with 6 bases between the two germline ends. This CDR3 is built from 13 residues. The CDR3 DNA sequence: TGTGCCAGCAGCCTCCACTCTGGAAACACCATATATTTT. This encodes CASSLHSGNTIYF.

This clone was recorded once. The chain couples TRBV6-6 to TRBJ2-1; D is uncertain. Trimming removed 6 bases from V and 8 bases from J, with 11 bases in between. CDR1 is MNHNY and CDR2 is SVGAGI in the germline V gene (reference sequence). The CDR3 totals 12 residues. CDR3 bases: TGTGCCAGCAGGCCTCGTCGGTATGAGCAGTTCTTC. Amino acids: CASRPRRYEQFF.

This chain connects TRBV12-3 or TRBV12-4 to TRBJ1-2; TRBD1 matches at 8 bases. The CDR3 covers 13 residues. J gave up 8 bases and V 2 bases, and 4 bases lay outside the gene matches. This CDR3 reads CASSLQGAKGYTF. CDR3 DNA sequence: TGTGCCAGCAGTTTACAGGGGGCGAAAGGCTACACCTTC.

This clone has just one count. The chain combines TRBV15 with TRBJ1-2; 10 bases match TRBD1. This CDR3 region has 18 residues. The germline CDR1 and CDR2 sequences are LNHNV and YYDKDF (reference sequence). V lost 5 bases to trimming and J lost 4 bases; unmatched junction nucleotides: 16. DNA of the CDR3: TGTGCCACCAGCGGCCAAGCCGGGACAGGGGCGATCGGCTATGGCTACACCTTC. Amino acids: CATSGQAGTGAIGYGYTF.

This chain links TRBV13 with TRBJ1-1; D is ambiguous. Trimming shortened V by 6 bases and J by 6 bases, and 17 bases separated the two germline ends. CDR1 PRHDT and CDR2 FYEKMQ come from the germline V gene (reference sequence). The CDR3 length is 14 residues. In nucleotides, the CDR3 is TGTGCCAGCAGTGACGGGGAATATCTATCTGAAGCTTTCTTT. This encodes CASSDGEYLSEAFF.

The chain combines TRBV27 with TRBJ2-7; 9 bases match TRBD2. J gave up 3 bases and V 6 bases, and 9 bases lay outside the gene matches. The CDR3 spans 15 residues. Germline V gives CDR1 MNHEY, CDR2 SMNVEV (reference sequence). CDR3 bases: TGTGCCAGCAGGCCGGTTAGACTAGCGGACTACGAGCAGTACTTC. It encodes CASRPVRLADYEQYF.

This clone was seen a single time. The chain is built from TRBV7-3 and TRBJ2-3; 10 bases are a match to TRBD2. J gave up 3 bases and V 5 bases, and 5 bases lay outside the gene matches. There are 15 residues in the CDR3. Germline V gives CDR1 SGHTA, CDR2 FQGTGA. The CDR3 loop is CASSPVAGGTDTQYF. CDR3 nucleotide sequence: TGTGCCAGCAGCCCCGTAGCGGGAGGTACAGATACGCAGTATTTT.

The chain is built from TRBV28 and TRBJ1-5; TRBD1 aligns across 7 bases. Unmatched junction bases numbered 9, after V lost 6 bases and J lost 4 bases. Germline loops: CDR1 MDHEN, CDR2 SYDVKM. The CDR3 is 15 residues long. CDR3 region: CASRGGGPPNQPQHF. The CDR3 bases are TGTGCCAGCAGGGGAGGGGGCCCACCGAATCAGCCCCAGCATTTT.

The count of this clone is one. This chain joins TRBV27 and TRBJ2-5; D not resolved. The CDR3 loop spans 15 amino acids. Trimming shortened V by 5 bases and J by 0 bases, and 13 bases separated the two germline ends. Germline V gives CDR1 MNHEY, CDR2 SMNVEV (reference sequence). The CDR3 bases are TGTGCCAGCAGTGGCTTACTTAGGTACCAAGAGACCCAGTACTTC. It yields the protein CASSGLLRYQETQYF.